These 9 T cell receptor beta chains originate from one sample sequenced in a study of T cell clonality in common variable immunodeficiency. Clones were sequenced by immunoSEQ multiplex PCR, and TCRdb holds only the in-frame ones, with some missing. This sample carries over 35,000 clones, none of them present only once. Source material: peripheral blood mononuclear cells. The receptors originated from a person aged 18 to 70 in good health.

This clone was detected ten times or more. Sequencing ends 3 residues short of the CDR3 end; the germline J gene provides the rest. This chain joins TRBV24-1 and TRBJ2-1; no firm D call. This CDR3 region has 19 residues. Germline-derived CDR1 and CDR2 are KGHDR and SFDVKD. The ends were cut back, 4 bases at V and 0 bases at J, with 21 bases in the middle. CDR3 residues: CATSDSSYTSSGSYNEQFF. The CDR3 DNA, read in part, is TGTGCCACCAGTGACTCAAGCTACACATCATCGGGCTCCTACAATGAG.

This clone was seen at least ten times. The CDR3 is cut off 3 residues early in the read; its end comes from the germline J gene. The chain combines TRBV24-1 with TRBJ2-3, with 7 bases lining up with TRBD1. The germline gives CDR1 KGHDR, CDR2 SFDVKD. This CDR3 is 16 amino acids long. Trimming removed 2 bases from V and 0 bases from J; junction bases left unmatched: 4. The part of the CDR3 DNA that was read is TGTGCCACCAGTGATTCGGGACAGCTTAGCACAGATACG. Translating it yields CATSDSGQLSTDT. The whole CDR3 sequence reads CATSDSGQLSTDTQYF.

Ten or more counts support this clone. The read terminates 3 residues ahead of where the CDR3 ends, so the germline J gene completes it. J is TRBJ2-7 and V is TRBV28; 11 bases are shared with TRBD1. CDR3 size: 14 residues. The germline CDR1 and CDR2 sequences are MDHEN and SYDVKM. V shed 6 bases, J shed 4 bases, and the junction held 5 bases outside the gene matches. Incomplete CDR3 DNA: TGTGCCAGCAGACAGGACAGGGGGCCTTACGAG. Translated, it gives CASRQDRGPYE. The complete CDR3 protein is CASRQDRGPYEQYF.

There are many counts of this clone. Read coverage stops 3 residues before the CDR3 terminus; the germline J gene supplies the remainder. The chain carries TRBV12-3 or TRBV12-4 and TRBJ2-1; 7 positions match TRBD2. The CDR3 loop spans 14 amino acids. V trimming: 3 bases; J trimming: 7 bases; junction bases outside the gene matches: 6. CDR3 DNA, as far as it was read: TGTGCCAGCAGTTTTGGCGGGAGCGAGAATGAG. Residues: CASSFGGSENE. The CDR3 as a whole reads CASSFGGSENEQFF.

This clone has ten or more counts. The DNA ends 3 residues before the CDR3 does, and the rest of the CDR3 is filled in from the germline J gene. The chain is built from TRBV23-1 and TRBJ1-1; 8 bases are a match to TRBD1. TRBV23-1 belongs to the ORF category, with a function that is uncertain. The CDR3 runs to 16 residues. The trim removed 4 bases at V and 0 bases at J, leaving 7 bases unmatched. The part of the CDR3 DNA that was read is TGCGCCAGCAGTCGGGAGACAGGGGTTATGAACACTGAA. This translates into CASSRETGVMNTE. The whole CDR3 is CASSRETGVMNTEAFF.

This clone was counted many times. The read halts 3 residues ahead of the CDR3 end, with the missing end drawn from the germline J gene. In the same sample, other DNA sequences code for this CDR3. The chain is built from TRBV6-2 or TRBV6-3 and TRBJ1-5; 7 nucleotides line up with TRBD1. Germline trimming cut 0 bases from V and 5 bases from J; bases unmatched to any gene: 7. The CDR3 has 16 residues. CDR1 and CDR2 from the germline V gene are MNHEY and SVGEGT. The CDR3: CASSYSSATGDQPQHF. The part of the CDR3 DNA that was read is TGTGCCAGCAGTTACTCCTCTGCAACAGGGGATCAGCCC.

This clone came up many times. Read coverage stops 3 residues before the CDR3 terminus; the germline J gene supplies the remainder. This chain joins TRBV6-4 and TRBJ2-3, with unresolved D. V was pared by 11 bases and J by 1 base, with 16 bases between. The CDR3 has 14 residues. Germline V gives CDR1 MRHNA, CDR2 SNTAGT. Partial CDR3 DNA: TGTGCCTCTTCCGCCTCCGGTGGCACAGATACG. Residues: CASSASGGTDT. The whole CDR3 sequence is CASSASGGTDTQYF.

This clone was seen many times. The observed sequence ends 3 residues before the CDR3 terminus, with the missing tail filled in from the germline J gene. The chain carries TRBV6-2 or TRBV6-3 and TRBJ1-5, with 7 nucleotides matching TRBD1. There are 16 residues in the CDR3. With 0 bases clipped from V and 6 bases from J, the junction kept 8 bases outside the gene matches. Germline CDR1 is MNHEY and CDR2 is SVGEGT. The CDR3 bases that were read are TGTGCCAGCAGTTACTCGGGCAGGGGGATAGGTCAGCCC. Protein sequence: CASSYSGRGIGQP. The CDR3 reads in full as CASSYSGRGIGQPQHF.

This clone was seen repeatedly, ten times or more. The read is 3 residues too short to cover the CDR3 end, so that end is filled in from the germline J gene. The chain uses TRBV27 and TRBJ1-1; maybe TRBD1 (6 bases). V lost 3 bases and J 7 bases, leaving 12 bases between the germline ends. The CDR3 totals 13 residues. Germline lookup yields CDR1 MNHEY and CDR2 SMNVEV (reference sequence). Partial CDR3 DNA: TGTGCCAGCAGTTTTCAGTCGGACAGTGAA. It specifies CASSFQSDSE. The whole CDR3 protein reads CASSFQSDSEAFF.